This T cell receptor (beta chain) was observed in a study of T cells in Graves' hyperthyroidism and ophthalmopathy. Study context: Specimen type is peripheral blood, collected at initial diagnosis prior to any treatment. Points from the study as a whole: Blood shared most expanded thyroid clonotypes above 0.001. Ophthalmopathy and stable hyperthyroidism were separated by a 13 V-J model.

Authors of the study amplified TCR beta CDR3 regions from RNA transcripts. An initial round of RT-PCR targeting the TCR CDR3 relied on the HTBI primer set. TCRdb re-called the multiplex PCR reads through MiXCR, storing one row per CDR3 protein. The table records 500,000 to 650,000 distinct CDR3 sequences, 14% of them present only once. The CDR3 length is 18 residues. V was trimmed by 2 bases and J by 0 bases, leaving 14 bases between them. Germline V gene lookup returns CDR1 LNHDA and CDR2 SQIVND (reference sequence). There are a few counts of this clonotype. No antigen is known for it. The chain carries TRBV19 and TRBJ2-6; D possibly uses TRBD1 or TRBD2 (6 bases each). This TCR came from a woman in her thirties or forties with Graves' hyperthyroidism. Specimen: blood. CDR3 protein: CASSIHGGPSSGANVLTF. The CDR3 nucleotides read TGTGCCAGTAGTATACACGGGGGCCCAAGCTCTGGGGCCAACGTCCTGACTTTC.